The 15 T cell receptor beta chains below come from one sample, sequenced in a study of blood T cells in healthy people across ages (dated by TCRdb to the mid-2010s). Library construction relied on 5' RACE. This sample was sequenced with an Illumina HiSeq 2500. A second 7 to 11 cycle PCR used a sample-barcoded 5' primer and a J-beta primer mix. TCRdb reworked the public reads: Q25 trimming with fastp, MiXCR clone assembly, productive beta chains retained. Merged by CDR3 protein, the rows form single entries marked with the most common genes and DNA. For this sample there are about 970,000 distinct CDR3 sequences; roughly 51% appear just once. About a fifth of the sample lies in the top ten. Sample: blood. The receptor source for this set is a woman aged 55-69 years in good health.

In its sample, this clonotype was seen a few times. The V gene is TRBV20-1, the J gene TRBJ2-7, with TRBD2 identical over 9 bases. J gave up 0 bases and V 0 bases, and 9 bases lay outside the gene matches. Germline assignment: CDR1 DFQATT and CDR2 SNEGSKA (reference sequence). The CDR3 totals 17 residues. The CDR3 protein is CSARDWELAGFSYEQYF. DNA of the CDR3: TGCAGTGCTAGAGATTGGGAGCTAGCGGGATTCTCCTACGAGCAGTACTTC.

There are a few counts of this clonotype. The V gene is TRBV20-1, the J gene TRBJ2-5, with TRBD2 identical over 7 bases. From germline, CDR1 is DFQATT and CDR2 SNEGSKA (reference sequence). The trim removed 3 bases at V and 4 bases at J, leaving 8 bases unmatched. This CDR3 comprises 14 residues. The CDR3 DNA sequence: TGCAGTGCTAGTGGACTAGACCTAGCAGAGACCCAGTACTTC. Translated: CSASGLDLAETQYF.

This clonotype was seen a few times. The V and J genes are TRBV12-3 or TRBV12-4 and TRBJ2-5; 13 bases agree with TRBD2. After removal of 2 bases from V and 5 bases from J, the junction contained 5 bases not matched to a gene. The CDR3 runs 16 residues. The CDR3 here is CASSLLTSGRGETQYF. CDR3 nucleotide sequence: TGTGCCAGCAGTTTATTAACTAGCGGGAGGGGGGAGACCCAGTACTTC.

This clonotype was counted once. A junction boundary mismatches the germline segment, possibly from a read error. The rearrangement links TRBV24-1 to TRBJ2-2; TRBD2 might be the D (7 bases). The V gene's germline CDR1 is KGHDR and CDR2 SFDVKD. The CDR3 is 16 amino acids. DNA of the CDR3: TGTGCCACTAGTGGGGGGGCGTGGGAGCTGACCGGGGAGCTGTTTTTT. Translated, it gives CATSGGAWELTGELFF.

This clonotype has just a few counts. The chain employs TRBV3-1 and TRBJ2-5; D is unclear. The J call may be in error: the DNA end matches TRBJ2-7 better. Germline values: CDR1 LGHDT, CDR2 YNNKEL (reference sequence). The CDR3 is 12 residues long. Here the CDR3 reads CASSQAVNEQYF. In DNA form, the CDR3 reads TGTGCCAGCAGCCAAGCAGTTAACGAGCAGTACTTC.

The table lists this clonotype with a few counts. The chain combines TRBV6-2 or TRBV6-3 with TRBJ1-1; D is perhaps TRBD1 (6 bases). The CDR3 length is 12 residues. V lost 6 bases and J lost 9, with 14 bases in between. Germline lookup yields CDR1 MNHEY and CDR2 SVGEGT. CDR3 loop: CASSDRTAQAFF. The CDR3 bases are TGTGCCAGCAGCGACCGGACAGCGCAAGCTTTCTTT.

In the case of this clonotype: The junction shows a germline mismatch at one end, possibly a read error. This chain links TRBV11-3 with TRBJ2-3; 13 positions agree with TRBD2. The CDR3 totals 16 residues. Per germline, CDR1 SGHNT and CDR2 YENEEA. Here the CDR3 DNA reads TGTACCAGCAGTTATAGGACTAGCGGGAGCTCAGATACGCAGTATTTT. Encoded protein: CTSSYRTSGSSDTQYF.

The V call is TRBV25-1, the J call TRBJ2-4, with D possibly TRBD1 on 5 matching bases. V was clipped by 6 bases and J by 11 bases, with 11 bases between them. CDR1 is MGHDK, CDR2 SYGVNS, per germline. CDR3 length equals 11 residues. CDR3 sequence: CASRTDLVQYF. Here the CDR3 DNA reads TGTGCCAGCAGGACAGATTTAGTTCAGTACTTC.

Here the CDR3 reads CATLIAGLFNEQFF. The CDR3 region has the DNA TGTGCCACCCTCATTGCGGGACTCTTCAATGAGCAGTTCTTC. The V gene is TRBV28, the J gene TRBJ2-1; TRBD2 is a possible D gene (6 bases). V shed 10 bases and J shed 6 bases, with 19 bases lying between them. The CDR3 spans 14 residues. The germline V gene has CDR1 MDHEN and CDR2 SYDVKM.

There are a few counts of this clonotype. CDR3 loop: CASSQLVGANQPQHF. As DNA, the CDR3 is TGCGCCAGCAGCCAATTAGTAGGGGCCAATCAGCCCCAGCATTTT. The gene calls are TRBV4-1 and TRBJ1-5, with D possibly being TRBD1 (5 bases). Trimming took off 2 bases at V and 3 bases at J, with 11 bases between the two ends. The germline CDR1 and CDR2 sequences are MGHRA and YSYEKL. CDR3 size: 15 residues.

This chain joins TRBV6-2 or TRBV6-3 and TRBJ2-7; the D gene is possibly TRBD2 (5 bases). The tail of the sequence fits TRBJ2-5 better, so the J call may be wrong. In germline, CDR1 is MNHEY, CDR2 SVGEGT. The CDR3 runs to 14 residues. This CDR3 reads CASSSLMGAKTQYF. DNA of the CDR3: TGTGCCAGCAGTTCTCTTATGGGAGCGAAGACCCAGTACTTC.

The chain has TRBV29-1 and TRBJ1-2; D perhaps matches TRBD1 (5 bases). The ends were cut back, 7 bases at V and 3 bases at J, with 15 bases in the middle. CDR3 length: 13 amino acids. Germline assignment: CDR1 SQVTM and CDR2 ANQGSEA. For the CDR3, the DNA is TGCAGCGCCCCCCGGGACGGTGACTATGGCTACACCTTC. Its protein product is CSAPRDGDYGYTF.

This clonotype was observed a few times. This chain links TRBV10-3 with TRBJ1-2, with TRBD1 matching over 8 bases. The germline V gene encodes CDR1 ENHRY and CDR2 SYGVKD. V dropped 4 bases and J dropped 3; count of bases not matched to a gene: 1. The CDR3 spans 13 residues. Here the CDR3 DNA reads TGTGCCATCAGTGCGGACAGGGACTATGGCTACACCTTC. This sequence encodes CAISADRDYGYTF.

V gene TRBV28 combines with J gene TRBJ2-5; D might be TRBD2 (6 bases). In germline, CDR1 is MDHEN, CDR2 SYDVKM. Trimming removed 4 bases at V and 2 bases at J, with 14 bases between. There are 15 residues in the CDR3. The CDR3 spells CASSSPAGQQETQYF. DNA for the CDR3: TGTGCCAGCAGTTCTCCTGCGGGGCAGCAAGAGACCCAGTACTTC.

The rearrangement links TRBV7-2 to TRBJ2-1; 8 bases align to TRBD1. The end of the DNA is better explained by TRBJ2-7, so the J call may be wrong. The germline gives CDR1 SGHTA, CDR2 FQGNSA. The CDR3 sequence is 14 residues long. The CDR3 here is CASSVNRGLDEQYF. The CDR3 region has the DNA TGTGCCAGCAGCGTAAACAGGGGGTTGGACGAGCAGTACTTC.